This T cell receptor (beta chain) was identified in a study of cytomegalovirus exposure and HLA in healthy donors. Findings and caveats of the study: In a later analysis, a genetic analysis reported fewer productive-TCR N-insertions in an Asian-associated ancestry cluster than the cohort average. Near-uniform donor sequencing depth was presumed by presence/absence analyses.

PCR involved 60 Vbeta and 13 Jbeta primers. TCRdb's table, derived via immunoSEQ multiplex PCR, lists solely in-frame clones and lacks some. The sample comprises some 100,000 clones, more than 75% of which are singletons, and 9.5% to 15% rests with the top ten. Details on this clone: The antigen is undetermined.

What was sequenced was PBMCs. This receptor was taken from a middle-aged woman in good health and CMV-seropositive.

CDR3 sequence reads: CASSLTQAVLSGYTF. CDR3 coding DNA: TGTGCCAGCAGCTTAACACAGGCCGTACTGTCGGGCTACACCTTC. The rearrangement links TRBV7-9 to TRBJ1-2; the D gene is possibly TRBD1 (5 bases). The CDR3 has 15 amino acids. Germline loops: CDR1 SEHNR, CDR2 FQNEAQ (reference sequence). The V gene lost 2 bases and the J gene lost 8 bases, with 18 bases spanning the gap.